The clone carrying this T cell receptor (beta chain) was counted ten times or more. Expressed TCRB transcripts were sequenced, since all the RNA that had been isolated was reverse transcribed. Profiled with immunoSEQ multiplex PCR; TCRdb holds only in-frame clones, not every one. The table lists about 240,000 clones, 25% to 35% of them singletons, with 3.5% to 4% in the top ten. The V and J ends lost 5 bases and 3 bases, in that order; junction bases with no gene match: 5. The germline V gene encodes CDR1 SGHTA and CDR2 FQGNSA. This CDR3 has 14 amino acids. This specimen belongs to a study of beta chain features in type 1 diabetes. Sorting based on CD45RO/CCR7/CD25/CD127/CD95/CD27 separated CD4+ naive, central memory, regulatory and stem cell-like memory cells.

The rearrangement uses TRBV7-2 and TRBJ1-2; 8 bases line up with TRBD1. The TCR sequence derives from a man aged 30 to 45 in good health. The sample consisted of central memory CD4+ T cells from blood. The CDR3 DNA reads TGTGCCAGCAGCCTGGGACAGGACTACTATGGCTACACCTTC. Translation gives CASSLGQDYYGYTF.